The present TCR beta chain was sequenced within a study of T cell repertoires in cytomegalovirus infection (dated by TCRdb to between 2018 and 2021). Describing the broader study: Alongside well-studied HLA-B-restricted epitopes, the peptide stimulations were aimed at recently identified HLA-C-restricted CMV epitopes, whose presentation resists viral immunomodulation. Donor HLA type was relevant to the analysis, because carriage of CMV infection together with the matching HLA type was indicated by public TCR beta signatures.

This clonotype was picked up a small number of times. Its antigen target is currently unknown. No clone much larger than this one lies a single base away; base qualities are absent. What the work shows at the level of the full study, not this receptor alone: In both this cohort and an independent roughly 350-donor cohort, the cumulative frequency of public TCR beta family members distinguished carriers of CMV infection plus the relevant HLA type. The ex vivo response was dominated by HLA-C-restricted CMV-specific TCR beta clonotypes, which also provided the single most frequent clonotype in two of eight donors.

Per the publication, the treatment or condition label means: in vitro stimulation with specific CMV peptide epitopes to enrich CMV-specific T cells. The germline V gene specifies MNHEY as CDR1 and SVGAGI as CDR2. Including the terminal cysteine and phenylalanine, the CDR3 comprises 11 residues. CDR3 DNA is the only sequence kept; it has 33 bases, read in frame from the first base. V loses 2 bases of germline sequence and J loses 6 bases, and the interval between the two ends is 5 bases. Instrument on record: Illumina HiSeq 1500. TCRdb reprocessing: public reads trimmed at Q25 with fastp, clones called with MiXCR, in-frame beta chains kept. Each entry is one CDR3 protein sequence, shown with its most common DNA and genes. This sample lists fewer than 850,000 distinct CDR3 sequences; about 29% were detected once. The ten largest account for around 12% of the sample.

The chain was built from TRBV6-5 and TRBJ2-7; no D gene call is confident. Sample: cultured CD8+ T cells from PBMCs, taken from culture after CMV antigen stimulation. The clonotype was recovered from a human donor in good health (CMV status not recorded). Some clones in this sample may be carry-over from other donors' samples. The nucleotide sequence reads as follows: TGTGCCAGCAGTTACGAGGCCGAGCAGTACTTC. Its translation reads: CASSYEAEQYF.